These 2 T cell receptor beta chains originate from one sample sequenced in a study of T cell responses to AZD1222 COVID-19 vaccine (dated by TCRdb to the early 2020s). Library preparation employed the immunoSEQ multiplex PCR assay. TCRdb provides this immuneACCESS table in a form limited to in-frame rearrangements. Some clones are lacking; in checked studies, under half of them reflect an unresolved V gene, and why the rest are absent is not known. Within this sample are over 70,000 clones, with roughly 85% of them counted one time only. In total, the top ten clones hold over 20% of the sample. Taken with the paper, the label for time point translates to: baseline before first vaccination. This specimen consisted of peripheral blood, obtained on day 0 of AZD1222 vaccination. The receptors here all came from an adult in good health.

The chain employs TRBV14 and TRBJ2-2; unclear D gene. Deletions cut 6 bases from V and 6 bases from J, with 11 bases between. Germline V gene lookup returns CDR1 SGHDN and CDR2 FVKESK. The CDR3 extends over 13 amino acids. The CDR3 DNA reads TGTGCCAGCAGTACCTTTGACGCCGGGGAGCTGTTTTTT. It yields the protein CASSTFDAGELFF. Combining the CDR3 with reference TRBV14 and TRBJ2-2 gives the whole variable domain EAGVTQFPSHSVIEKGQTVTLRCDPISGHDNLYWYRRVMGKEIKFLLHFVKESKQDESGMPNNRFLAERTGGTYSTLKVQPAELEDSGVYFCASSTFDAGELFFGEGSRLTVL.

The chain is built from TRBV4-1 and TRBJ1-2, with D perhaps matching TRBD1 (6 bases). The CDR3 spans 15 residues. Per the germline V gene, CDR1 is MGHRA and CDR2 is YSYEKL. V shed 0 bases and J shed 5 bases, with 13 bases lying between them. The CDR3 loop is CASSQDAGVSYGYTF. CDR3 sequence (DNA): TGCGCCAGCAGCCAAGATGCAGGGGTCAGTTATGGCTACACCTTC.